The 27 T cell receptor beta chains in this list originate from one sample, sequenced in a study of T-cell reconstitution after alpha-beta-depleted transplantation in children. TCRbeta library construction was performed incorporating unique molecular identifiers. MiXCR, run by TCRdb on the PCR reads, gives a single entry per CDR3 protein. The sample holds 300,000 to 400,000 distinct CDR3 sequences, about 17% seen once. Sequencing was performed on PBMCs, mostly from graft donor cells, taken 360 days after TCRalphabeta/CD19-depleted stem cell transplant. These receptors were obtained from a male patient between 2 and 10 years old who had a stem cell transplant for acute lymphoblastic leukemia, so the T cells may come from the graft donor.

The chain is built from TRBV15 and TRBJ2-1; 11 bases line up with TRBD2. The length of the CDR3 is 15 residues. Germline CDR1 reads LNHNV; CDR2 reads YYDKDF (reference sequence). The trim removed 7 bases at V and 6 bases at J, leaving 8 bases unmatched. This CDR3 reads CATKTTSGSTNEQFF. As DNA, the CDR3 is TGTGCCACCAAGACTACTAGCGGGAGCACCAATGAGCAGTTCTTC.

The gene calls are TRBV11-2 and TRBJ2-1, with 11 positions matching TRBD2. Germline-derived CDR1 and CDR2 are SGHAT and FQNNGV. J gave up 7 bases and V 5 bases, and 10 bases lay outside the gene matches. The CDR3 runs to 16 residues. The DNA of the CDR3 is TGTGCCAGCAGCAACTTAGCGGGAGGGCCGCAGAATGAGCAGTTCTTC. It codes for CASSNLAGGPQNEQFF.

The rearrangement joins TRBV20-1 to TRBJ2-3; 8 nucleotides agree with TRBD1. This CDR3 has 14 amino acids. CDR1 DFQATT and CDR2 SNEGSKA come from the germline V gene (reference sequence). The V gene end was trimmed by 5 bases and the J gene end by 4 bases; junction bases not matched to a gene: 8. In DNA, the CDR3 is TGCAGTGCTCTTGGACAGGGATTGTCAGATACGCAGTATTTT. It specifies CSALGQGLSDTQYF.

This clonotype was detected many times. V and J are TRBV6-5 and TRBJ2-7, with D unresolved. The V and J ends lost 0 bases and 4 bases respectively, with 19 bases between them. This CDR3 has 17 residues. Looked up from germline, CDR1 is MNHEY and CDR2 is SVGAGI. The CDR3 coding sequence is TGTGCCAGCAGTTACTCCTATAGCCCCGTCAGAGAATACGAGCAGTACTTC. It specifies CASSYSYSPVREYEQYF.

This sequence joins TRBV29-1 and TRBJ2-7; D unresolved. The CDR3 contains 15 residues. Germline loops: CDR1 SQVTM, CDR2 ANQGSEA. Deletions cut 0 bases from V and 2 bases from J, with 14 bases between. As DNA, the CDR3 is TGCAGCGTTGAAGATGGCCTAGGAGAGCCCTACGAGCAGTACTTC. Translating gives CSVEDGLGEPYEQYF.

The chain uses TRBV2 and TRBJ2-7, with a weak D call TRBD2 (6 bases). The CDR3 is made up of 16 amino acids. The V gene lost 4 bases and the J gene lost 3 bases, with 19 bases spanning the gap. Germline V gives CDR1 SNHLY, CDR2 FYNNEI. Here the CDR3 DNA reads TGTGCCAGCAGTGTTCCCGTCGAGAGGGGAGGCTACGAGCAGTACTTC. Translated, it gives CASSVPVERGGYEQYF.

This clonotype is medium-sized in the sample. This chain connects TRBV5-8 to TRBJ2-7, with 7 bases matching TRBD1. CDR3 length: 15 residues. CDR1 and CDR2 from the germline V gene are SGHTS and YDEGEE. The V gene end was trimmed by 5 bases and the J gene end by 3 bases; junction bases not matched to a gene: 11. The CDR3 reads CASRVLQGQLYEQYF. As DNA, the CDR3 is TGTGCCAGCAGAGTCTTGCAGGGACAGCTCTACGAGCAGTACTTC. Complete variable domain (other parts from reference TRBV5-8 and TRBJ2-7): EAGVTQSPTHLIKTRGQQATLRCSPISGHTSVYWYQQALGLGLQFLLWYDEGEERNRGNFPPRFSGRQFPNYSSELNVNALELEDSALYLCASRVLQGQLYEQYFGPGTRLTVT.

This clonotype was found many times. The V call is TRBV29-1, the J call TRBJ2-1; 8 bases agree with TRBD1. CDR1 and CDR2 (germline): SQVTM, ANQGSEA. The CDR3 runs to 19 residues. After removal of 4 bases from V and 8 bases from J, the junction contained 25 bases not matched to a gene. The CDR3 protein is CSVVPIGTGPYWHSDEQFF. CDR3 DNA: TGCAGCGTTGTGCCCATCGGGACAGGTCCCTATTGGCATTCTGATGAGCAGTTCTTC.

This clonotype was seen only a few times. CDR3 in amino acids: CASSYSTGTGTSGANVLTF. In DNA, the CDR3 is TGTGCCAGCAGTTACTCGACCGGGACAGGGACCTCTGGGGCCAACGTCCTGACTTTC. This sequence joins TRBV6-5 and TRBJ2-6; 9 bases match TRBD1. After removal of 0 bases from V and 0 bases from J, the junction contained 6 bases not matched to a gene. The CDR3 loop spans 19 amino acids. Germline CDR1 is MNHEY and CDR2 is SVGAGI.

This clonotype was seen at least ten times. The CDR3 nucleotides are TGCGCCAGCAGCCAAGATGGCGAGCACTACGAGCAGTACTTC. Translation: CASSQDGEHYEQYF. The genes are TRBV4-3 and TRBJ2-7, with D unresolved. V shed 0 bases and J shed 3 bases, with 9 bases lying between them. Germline V gene lookup returns CDR1 LGHNA and CDR2 YSLEER. CDR3 length: 14 amino acids.

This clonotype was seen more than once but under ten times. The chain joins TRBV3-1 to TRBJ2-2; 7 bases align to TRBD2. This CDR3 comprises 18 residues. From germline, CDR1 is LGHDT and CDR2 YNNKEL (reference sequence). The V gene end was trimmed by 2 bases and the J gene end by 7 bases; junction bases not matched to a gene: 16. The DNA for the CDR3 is TGTGCCAGCAGCCAACGCCGTGGGGGAGGGCCCCTTGACGGGGAGCTGTTTTTT. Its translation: CASSQRRGGGPLDGELFF.

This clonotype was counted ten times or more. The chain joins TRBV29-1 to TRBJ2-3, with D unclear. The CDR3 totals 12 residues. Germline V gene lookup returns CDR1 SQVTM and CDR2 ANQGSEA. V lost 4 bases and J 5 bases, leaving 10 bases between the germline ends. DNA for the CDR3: TGCAGCGTTGTGGAGAACCAAGATACGCAGTATTTT. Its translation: CSVVENQDTQYF.

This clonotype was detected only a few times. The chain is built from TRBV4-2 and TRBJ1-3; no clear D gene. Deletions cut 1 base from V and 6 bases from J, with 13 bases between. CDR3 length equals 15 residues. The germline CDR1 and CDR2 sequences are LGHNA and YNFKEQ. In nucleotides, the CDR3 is TGTGCCAGCAGCCAAGCAACAGCGGATAAAAACACCATATATTTT. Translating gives CASSQATADKNTIYF.

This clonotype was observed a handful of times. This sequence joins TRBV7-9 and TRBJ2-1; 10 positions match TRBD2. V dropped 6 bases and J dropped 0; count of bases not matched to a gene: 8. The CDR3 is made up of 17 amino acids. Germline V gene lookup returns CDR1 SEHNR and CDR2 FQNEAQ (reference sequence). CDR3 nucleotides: TGTGCCAGCAGTTTCACCGGGACTAGCGACTCCTACAATGAGCAGTTCTTC. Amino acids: CASSFTGTSDSYNEQFF.

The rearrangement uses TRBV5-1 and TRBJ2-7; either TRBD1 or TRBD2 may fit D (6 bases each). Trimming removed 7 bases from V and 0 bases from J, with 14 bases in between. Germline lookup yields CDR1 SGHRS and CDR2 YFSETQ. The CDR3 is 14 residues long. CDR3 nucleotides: TGCGCCAGCGACTCGGGGGCCCGCTCCTACGAGCAGTACTTC. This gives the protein CASDSGARSYEQYF.

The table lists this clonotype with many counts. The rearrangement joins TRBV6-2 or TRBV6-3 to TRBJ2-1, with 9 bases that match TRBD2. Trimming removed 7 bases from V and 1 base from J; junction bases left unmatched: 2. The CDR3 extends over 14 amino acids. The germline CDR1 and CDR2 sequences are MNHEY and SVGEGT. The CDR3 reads CASTSGRSYNEQFF. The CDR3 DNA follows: TGTGCCAGCACCAGCGGGAGGTCCTACAATGAGCAGTTCTTC.

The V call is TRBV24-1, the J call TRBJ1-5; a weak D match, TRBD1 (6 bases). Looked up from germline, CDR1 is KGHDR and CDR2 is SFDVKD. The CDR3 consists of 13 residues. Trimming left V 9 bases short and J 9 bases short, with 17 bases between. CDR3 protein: CATQDSHRGPQHF. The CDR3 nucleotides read TGTGCCACCCAGGACAGCCACAGAGGGCCCCAGCATTTT.

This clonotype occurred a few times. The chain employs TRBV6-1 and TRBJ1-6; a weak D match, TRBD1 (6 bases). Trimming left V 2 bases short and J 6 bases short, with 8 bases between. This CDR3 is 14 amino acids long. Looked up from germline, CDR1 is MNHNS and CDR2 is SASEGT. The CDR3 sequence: CASSELGANSPLHF. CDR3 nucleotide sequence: TGTGCCAGCAGTGAATTGGGGGCTAATTCACCCCTCCACTTT.

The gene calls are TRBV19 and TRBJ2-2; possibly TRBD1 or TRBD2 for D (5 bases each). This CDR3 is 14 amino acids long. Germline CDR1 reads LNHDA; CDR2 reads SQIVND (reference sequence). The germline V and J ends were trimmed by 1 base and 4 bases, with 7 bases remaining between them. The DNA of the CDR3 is TGTGCCAGTAGTATAGGGGGGACCACCGGGGAGCTGTTTTTT. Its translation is CASSIGGTTGELFF.

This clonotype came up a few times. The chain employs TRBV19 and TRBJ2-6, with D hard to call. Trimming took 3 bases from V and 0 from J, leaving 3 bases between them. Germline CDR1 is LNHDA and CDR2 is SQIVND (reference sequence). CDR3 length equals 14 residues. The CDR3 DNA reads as TGTGCCAGTAGTATTAACTCTGGGGCCAACGTCCTGACTTTC. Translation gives CASSINSGANVLTF.

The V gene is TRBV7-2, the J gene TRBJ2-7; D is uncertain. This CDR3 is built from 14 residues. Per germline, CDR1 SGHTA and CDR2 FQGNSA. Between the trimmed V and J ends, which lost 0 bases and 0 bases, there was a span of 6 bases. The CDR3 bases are TGTGCCAGCAGCTTAGCACACGACTCCTACGAGCAGTACTTC. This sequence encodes CASSLAHDSYEQYF.

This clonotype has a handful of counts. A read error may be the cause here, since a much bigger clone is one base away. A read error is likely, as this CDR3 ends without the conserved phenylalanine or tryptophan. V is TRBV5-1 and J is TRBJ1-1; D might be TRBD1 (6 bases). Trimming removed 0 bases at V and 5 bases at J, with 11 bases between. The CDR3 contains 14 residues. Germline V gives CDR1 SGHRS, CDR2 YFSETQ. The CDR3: CASSLAGGGTEAFY. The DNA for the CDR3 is TGCGCCAGCAGCTTGGCCGGGGGCGGAACTGAAGCTTTCTAT.

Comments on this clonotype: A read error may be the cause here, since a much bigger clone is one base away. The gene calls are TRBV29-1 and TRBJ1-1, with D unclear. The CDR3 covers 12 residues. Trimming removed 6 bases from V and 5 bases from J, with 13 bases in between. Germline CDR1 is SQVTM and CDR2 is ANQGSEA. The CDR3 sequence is CSVRRGRTEAFF. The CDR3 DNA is TGCAGCGTCAGAAGAGGGAGGACTGAAGCTTTCTTT. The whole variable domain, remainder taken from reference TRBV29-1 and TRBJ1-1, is SAVISQKPSRDICQRGTSLTIQCQVDSQVTMMFWYRQQPGQSLTLIATANQGSEATYESGFVIDKFPISRPNLTFSTLTVSNMSPEDSSIYLCSVRRGRTEAFFGQGTRLTVV.

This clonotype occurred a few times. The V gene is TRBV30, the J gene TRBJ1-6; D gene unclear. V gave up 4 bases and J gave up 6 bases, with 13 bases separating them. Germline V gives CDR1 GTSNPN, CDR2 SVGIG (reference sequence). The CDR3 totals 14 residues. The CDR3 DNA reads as TGTGCCTGGACACCGCTACGGTTTAATTCACCCCTCCACTTT. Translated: CAWTPLRFNSPLHF.

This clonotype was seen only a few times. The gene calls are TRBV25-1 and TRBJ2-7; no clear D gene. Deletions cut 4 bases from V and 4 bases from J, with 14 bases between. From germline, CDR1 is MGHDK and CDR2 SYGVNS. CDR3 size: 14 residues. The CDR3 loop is CASSGALPPYEQYF. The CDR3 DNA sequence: TGTGCCAGCAGTGGAGCGCTCCCCCCTTACGAGCAGTACTTC.

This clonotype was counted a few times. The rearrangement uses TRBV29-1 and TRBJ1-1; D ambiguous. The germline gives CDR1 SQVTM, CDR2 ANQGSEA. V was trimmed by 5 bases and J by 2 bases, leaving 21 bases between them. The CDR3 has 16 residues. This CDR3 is CSVSASPTPGNTEAFF. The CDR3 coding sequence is TGCAGCGTTTCCGCCTCGCCTACCCCGGGTAACACTGAAGCTTTCTTT.

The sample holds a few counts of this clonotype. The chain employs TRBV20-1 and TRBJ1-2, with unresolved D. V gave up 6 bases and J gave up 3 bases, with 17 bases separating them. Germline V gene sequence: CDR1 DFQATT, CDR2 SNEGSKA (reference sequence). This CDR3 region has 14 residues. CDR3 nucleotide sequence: TGCAGTGCCACCCTATCGGGCGGCCACTATGGCTACACCTTC. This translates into CSATLSGGHYGYTF.